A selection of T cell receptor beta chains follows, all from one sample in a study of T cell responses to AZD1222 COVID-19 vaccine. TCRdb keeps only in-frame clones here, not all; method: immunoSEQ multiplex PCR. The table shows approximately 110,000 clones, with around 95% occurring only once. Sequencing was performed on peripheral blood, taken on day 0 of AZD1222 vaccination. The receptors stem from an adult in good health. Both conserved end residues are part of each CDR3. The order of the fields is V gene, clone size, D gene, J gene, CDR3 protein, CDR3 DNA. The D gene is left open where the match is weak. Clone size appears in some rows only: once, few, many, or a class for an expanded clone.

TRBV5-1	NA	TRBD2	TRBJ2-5	CASSLAGVQETQYF	TGCGCCAGCAGCTTAGCGGGAGTACAAGAGACCCAGTACTTC
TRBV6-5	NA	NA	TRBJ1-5	CASSRREDQPQHF	TGTGCCAGCAGCCGGAGGGAGGATCAGCCCCAGCATTTT
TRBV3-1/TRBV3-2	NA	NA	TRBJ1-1	CASSPTGSTEAFF	TGTGCCAGCAGCCCCACAGGGAGCACTGAAGCTTTCTTT
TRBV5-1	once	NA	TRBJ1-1	CASSLFNRENTEAFF	TGCGCCAGCAGCTTATTCAACAGGGAAAACACTGAAGCTTTCTTT
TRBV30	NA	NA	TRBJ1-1	CAWTGMNTEAFF	TGTGCCTGGACAGGGATGAACACTGAAGCTTTCTTT
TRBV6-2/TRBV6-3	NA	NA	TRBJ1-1	CASSSFEGRNTEAFF	TGTGCCAGCAGTTCCTTTGAAGGGCGGAACACTGAAGCTTTCTTT
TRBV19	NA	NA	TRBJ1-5	CASSISRIIISNQPQHF	TGTGCCAGTAGTATATCCCGCATCATCATTAGCAATCAGCCCCAGCATTTT
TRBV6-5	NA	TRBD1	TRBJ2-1	CASSAIRQGNEQFF	TGTGCCAGCAGCGCGATAAGACAGGGCAATGAGCAGTTCTTC
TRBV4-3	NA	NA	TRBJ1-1	CASSQERRMNTEAFF	TGCGCCAGCAGCCAAGAACGGAGAATGAACACTGAAGCTTTCTTT
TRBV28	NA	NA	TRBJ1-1	CASSLFPENTEAFF	TGTGCCAGCAGTTTATTCCCGGAAAACACTGAAGCTTTCTTT
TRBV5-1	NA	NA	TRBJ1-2	CASSFSAERGYTF	TGCGCCAGCAGCTTTTCCGCGGAACGTGGCTACACCTTC
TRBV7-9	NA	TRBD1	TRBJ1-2	CASSSTGMDNYGYTF	TGTGCCAGCAGCTCGACAGGGATGGATAACTATGGCTACACCTTC
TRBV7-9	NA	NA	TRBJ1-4	CASSLDQRGPASEKLFF	TGTGCCAGCAGCTTAGACCAAAGAGGACCGGCGAGTGAAAAACTGTTTTTT
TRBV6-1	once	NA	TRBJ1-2	CASSEAGGGYARHPFGYTF	TGTGCCAGCAGTGAAGCTGGTGGGGGGTACGCCCGCCATCCTTTTGGCTACACCTTC
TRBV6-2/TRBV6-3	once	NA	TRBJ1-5	CASTPQAAQPQHF	TGTGCCAGCACCCCCCAGGCGGCCCAGCCCCAGCATTTT
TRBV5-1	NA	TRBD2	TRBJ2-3	CASRTSGSTDTQYF	TGCGCCAGCAGGACTAGCGGAAGCACAGATACGCAGTATTTT
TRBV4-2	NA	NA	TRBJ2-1	CASSQDSGIRNEQFF	TGTGCCAGCAGCCAAGACTCCGGGATCCGGAATGAGCAGTTCTTC
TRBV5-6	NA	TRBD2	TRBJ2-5	CASSLGLEGETQYF	TGTGCCAGCAGCTTAGGACTAGAGGGGGAGACCCAGTACTTC
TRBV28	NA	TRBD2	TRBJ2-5	CASSLASGSRETQYF	TGTGCCAGCAGTTTAGCGAGCGGGAGCAGAGAGACCCAGTACTTC
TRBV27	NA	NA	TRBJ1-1	CASSLYYRGEAFF	TGTGCCAGCAGTTTATATTATCGGGGTGAAGCTTTCTTT
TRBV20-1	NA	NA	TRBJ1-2	CSASGQAEGYTF	TGCAGTGCCAGTGGCCAGGCGGAGGGCTACACCTTC
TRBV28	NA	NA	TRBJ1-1	CASRHPGMNTEAFF	TGTGCCAGCAGACATCCGGGGATGAACACTGAAGCTTTCTTT
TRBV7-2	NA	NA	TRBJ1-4	CASSPRRVATNEKLFF	TGTGCCAGCAGCCCGCGCCGGGTAGCAACTAATGAAAAACTGTTTTTT
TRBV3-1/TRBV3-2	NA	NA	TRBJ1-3	CASRPGPRGNSGNTIYF	TGTGCCAGCAGACCGGGCCCGCGGGGGAACTCTGGAAACACCATATATTTT
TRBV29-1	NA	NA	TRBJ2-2	CSVLRTELTGELFF	TGCAGCGTTTTACGGACAGAGTTGACCGGGGAGCTGTTTTTT
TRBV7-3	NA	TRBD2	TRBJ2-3	CASSFKAGGGDTQYF	TGTGCCAGCAGCTTTAAAGCGGGAGGAGGGGATACGCAGTATTTT
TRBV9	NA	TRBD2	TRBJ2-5	CASSVAQRGGLETQYF	TGTGCCAGCAGCGTAGCTCAGCGGGGGGGCTTAGAGACCCAGTACTTC
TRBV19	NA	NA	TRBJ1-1	CASSSPGSMNTEAFF	TGTGCCAGTAGTAGTCCCGGGTCGATGAACACTGAAGCTTTCTTT
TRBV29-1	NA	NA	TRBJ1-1	CSVTPLGTEAFF	TGCAGCGTTACCCCTTTGGGGACTGAAGCTTTCTTT
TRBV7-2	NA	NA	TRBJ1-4	CASSLQLSNEKLFF	TGTGCCAGCAGCTTACAACTGAGTAATGAAAAACTGTTTTTT
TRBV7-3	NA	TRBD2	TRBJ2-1	CASRISGSSYNEQFF	TGTGCCAGCCGGATTAGCGGGAGTAGCTACAATGAGCAGTTCTTC
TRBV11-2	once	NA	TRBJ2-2	CASSFKGVSTGELFF	TGTGCCAGCAGCTTTAAGGGGGTTAGCACCGGGGAGCTGTTTTTT
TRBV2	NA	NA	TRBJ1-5	CASQAAENQPQHF	TGTGCCAGTCAGGCGGCAGAGAATCAGCCCCAGCATTTT
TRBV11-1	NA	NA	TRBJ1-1	CASSLARVAEAFF	TGTGCCAGCAGCTTAGCTCGCGTGGCTGAAGCTTTCTTT
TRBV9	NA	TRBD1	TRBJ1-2	CASSPVGKGATGYTF	TGTGCCAGCAGCCCCGTGGGGAAGGGGGCAACGGGCTACACCTTC
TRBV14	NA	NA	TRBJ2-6	CASSQETGLGFGANVLTF	TGTGCCAGCAGCCAAGAAACTGGTCTGGGCTTTGGGGCCAACGTCCTGACTTTC
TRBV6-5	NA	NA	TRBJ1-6	CASRSTLYNSPLHF	TGTGCCAGCAGGTCTACGCTATATAATTCACCCCTCCACTTT
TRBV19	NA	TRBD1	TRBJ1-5	CATKAGTASNQPQHF	TGTGCCACCAAAGCTGGGACAGCAAGCAATCAGCCCCAGCATTTT
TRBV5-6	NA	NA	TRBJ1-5	CASSPGRHSNQPQHF	TGTGCCAGCAGTCCGGGACGGCATAGCAATCAGCCCCAGCATTTT
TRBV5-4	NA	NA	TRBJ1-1	CASSLQGNLNTEAFF	TGTGCCAGCAGCTTGCAGGGAAATCTGAACACTGAAGCTTTCTTT